This T cell receptor (beta chain) derives from a study of memory CD4+ T cells and cytomegalovirus serostatus. For the study at large: Of the healthy Belgian adults, roughly ten were CMV seropositive and 20 to 30 seronegative. General study findings and limits: Each of 55 to 80 CMV-associated TCRbeta sequences occurred in one to five individuals.

The sort gate was single viable CD3+CD4+CD8-CD45RO+ cells for memory CD4+ T cells. A word on this clone: The antigen remains unidentified.

The authors' processing: After removing out-of-frame reads, 2,204,828 distinct TCRbeta sequences remained. Assay: immunoSEQ multiplex PCR; the TCRdb copy retains only in-frame clones and omits some. V and J calls plus clone size are reproduced from that table; the DNA served to infer D and trimming. The sample records roughly 48,000 clones, around 80% being singletons. Germline V lookup: CDR1 SQVTM, CDR2 ANQGSEA. The ends were cut back, 1 base at V and 7 bases at J, with 19 bases in the middle. The CDR3 consists of 15 residues. The receptor's source is an adult in good health and CMV-seropositive. The sequenced sample was memory CD4+ T cells from blood. The V call is TRBV29-1, the J call TRBJ1-1, with D hard to call. The CDR3 sequence is CSVEAHAGRTNEAFF. CDR3 DNA sequence: TGCAGCGTTGAAGCCCACGCGGGTCGTACGAATGAAGCTTTCTTT.